This TCR beta chain was profiled in a study of blood T cell repertoires in COVID-19. Overall study context: The study drew acute and convalescent COVID-19 samples from the United States, Italy and Spain. Sources were T cells, B-cell-depleted T cells, or PBMCs; the material itself was cDNA or gDNA.

Sequencing was performed with immunoSEQ multiplex PCR; in TCRdb, only in-frame clones are kept and a portion is missing. The data show 150,000 to 200,000 clones, just over 90% seen once. Trimming removed 6 bases from V and 5 bases from J, with 17 bases in between. The V gene's germline CDR1 is MNHEY and CDR2 SVGEGT. This CDR3 contains 15 residues. This chain uses TRBV6-2 or TRBV6-3 with TRBJ2-4; a possible D gene is TRBD2 (5 bases). Sequenced input: peripheral blood. The sequence was collected from a woman in her sixties with COVID-19, enrolled during active disease. The CDR3: CASSLDYLQQNIQYF. In DNA, the CDR3 is TGTGCCAGCAGCCTCGACTACCTCCAGCAAAACATTCAGTACTTC.